Detailed here is one T cell receptor beta chain. The data stem from a study of blood T cell repertoires in COVID-19. From germline, CDR1 is SNHLY and CDR2 FYNNEI. CDR3 length equals 16 residues. V was pared by 3 bases and J by 4 bases, with 13 bases between. The protocol was immunoSEQ multiplex PCR, while the TCRdb copy is restricted to in-frame clones and leaves out a portion. The data contain approximately 440,000 clones, roughly 87% of them seen just once; the ten biggest clones take up about 0.6%. Sequenced input: PBMCs or T cells enriched from blood (not recorded which). This TCR derives from a young man who had recovered from COVID-19. The V gene is TRBV2, the J gene TRBJ2-6; a weak D match, TRBD1 (5 bases). The CDR3 coding sequence is TGTGCCAGCAGTGATCTTGGTAGGACAGGGGCCAACGTCCTGACTTTC. Its protein is CASSDLGRTGANVLTF.